A single sample gave rise to the 27 T cell receptor beta chains below, sequenced in a study of T cell responses to AZD1222 COVID-19 vaccine. Data came from immunoSEQ multiplex PCR; TCRdb stores just in-frame clones and leaves some out. This sample has some 130,000 clones, with 93% found just once. Sequenced here: peripheral blood, sampled on day 0 of AZD1222 vaccination. The receptors were gathered from an adult in good health.

The gene calls are TRBV4-1 and TRBJ1-5; weak D call: TRBD1 (5 bases). This CDR3 is 17 amino acids long. V gave up 1 base and J gave up 4 bases, with 17 bases separating them. Germline CDR1 MGHRA, CDR2 YSYEKL. CDR3 DNA: TGCGCCAGCAGCCAAGTTTTTGCAGGGAGAAAAAATCAGCCCCAGCATTTT. Translation gives CASSQVFAGRKNQPQHF.

As for this clone: Other DNA sequences in this specimen translate into the identical CDR3. The chain carries TRBV7-3 and TRBJ2-1; 7 bases are shared with TRBD2. Losses at the gene ends were 2 bases for V and 2 bases for J; bases not matched to a gene: 3. This CDR3 contains 15 residues. Looked up from germline, CDR1 is SGHTA and CDR2 is FQGTGA. The chain's CDR3 is CASSLSGGTYNEQFF. The CDR3 coding sequence is TGTGCCAGCAGCTTATCCGGGGGGACCTACAATGAGCAGTTCTTC.

This clone is a singleton in its sample. The rearrangement uses TRBV27 and TRBJ2-7; D gene ambiguous. V was pared by 2 bases and J by 5 bases, with 10 bases between. CDR1 and CDR2 (germline): MNHEY, SMNVEV (reference sequence). The CDR3 consists of 13 residues. This CDR3 is CASSLGLIDEQYF. CDR3 coding DNA: TGTGCCAGCAGTTTAGGCCTCATCGACGAGCAGTACTTC.

V gene TRBV24-1 combines with J gene TRBJ2-1, with D possibly being TRBD1 or TRBD2 (6 bases each). With 4 bases removed from V and 7 bases from J, the gap between germline ends came to 19 bases. Germline V CDR1 and CDR2: KGHDR, SFDVKD. The CDR3 runs 16 residues. This CDR3 reads CATSDTGRGARNEQFF. CDR3 coding DNA: TGTGCCACCAGTGACACAGGGCGCGGGGCCAGGAATGAGCAGTTCTTC.

This clone has just one count. V usage is TRBV7-9 and J usage is TRBJ1-5; D remains ambiguous. V lost 3 bases to trimming and J lost 2 bases, with 5 bases between them. The CDR3 has 13 amino acids. Per germline, CDR1 SEHNR and CDR2 FQNEAQ (reference sequence). The CDR3 here is CASSFRGNQPQHF. The CDR3 DNA follows: TGTGCCAGCAGCTTTAGAGGCAATCAGCCCCAGCATTTT.

The V and J genes are TRBV3-1 (or the pseudogene TRBV3-2) and TRBJ2-7; 11 positions match TRBD2. CDR1 is LGHDT and CDR2 is YNNKEL in the germline V gene (reference sequence). The CDR3 loop spans 19 amino acids. Trimming took 0 bases from V and 3 from J; bases not matched to a gene: 13. The CDR3 loop is CASSQDLSLAGGPVYEQYF. CDR3 bases: TGTGCCAGCAGCCAAGATCTGTCTCTAGCGGGGGGTCCCGTCTACGAGCAGTACTTC.

The chain uses TRBV5-1 and TRBJ2-7; D gene ambiguous. This CDR3 is built from 14 residues. The germline gives CDR1 SGHRS, CDR2 YFSETQ. V was clipped by 4 bases and J by 0 bases, with 11 bases between them. DNA for the CDR3: TGCGCCAGCAGCCCGGCTGTAATCTCCTACGAGCAGTACTTC. Translating gives CASSPAVISYEQYF.

Here the CDR3 DNA reads TGTGCCAGCAGTATCGCTCAGGGAGATGGCTACACCTTC. Translation: CASSIAQGDGYTF. The chain carries TRBV28 and TRBJ1-2, with D possibly TRBD1 on 5 matching bases. Trimming pared 5 bases from V and 6 bases from J, leaving 13 bases between. There are 13 residues in the CDR3. Germline V gives CDR1 MDHEN, CDR2 SYDVKM.

CDR3 sequence: CASSQQIIQGYEQYF. The CDR3 DNA is TGCGCCAGCAGCCAACAGATAATACAGGGCTACGAGCAGTACTTC. The V gene is TRBV4-1, the J gene TRBJ2-7, with D tentatively TRBD1 (6 bases). This CDR3 comprises 15 residues. Trimming cost V 2 bases and J 3 bases, with 14 bases left between them. The germline V gene encodes CDR1 MGHRA and CDR2 YSYEKL.

The CDR3 protein is CASSVRTYEQYF. In DNA, the CDR3 is TGTGCCAGCAGCGTTCGGACCTACGAGCAGTACTTC. V and J are TRBV6-6 and TRBJ2-7; no reliable D call. V was shortened by 6 bases and J by 2 bases, with 8 bases between the two germline ends. Germline CDR1 MNHNY, CDR2 SVGAGI (reference sequence). This CDR3 comprises 12 residues.

On this clone: Other DNA sequences of this sample code for an identical CDR3. For the CDR3, the DNA is TGTGCCAGCAGTGCGCGGACAGGGGGGGCCTACAATGAGCAGTTCTTC. This gives the protein CASSARTGGAYNEQFF. The chain couples TRBV27 to TRBJ2-1; TRBD1 agrees at 10 bases. The junction had 6 bases not matched to a gene; V was cut back by 5 bases and J by 2 bases. The CDR3 loop spans 16 amino acids. The V gene's germline CDR1 is MNHEY and CDR2 SMNVEV (reference sequence).

V is TRBV27 and J is TRBJ1-5, with D hard to call. The CDR3 loop spans 15 amino acids. Germline V lookup: CDR1 MNHEY, CDR2 SMNVEV (reference sequence). V was cut by 0 bases and J by 5 bases, with 11 bases left in between. CDR3 sequence: CASSLSVNGDQPQHF. DNA of the CDR3: TGTGCCAGCAGTTTATCGGTTAACGGGGATCAGCCCCAGCATTTT.

The V gene is TRBV28, the J gene TRBJ1-2, with D tentatively TRBD1 (6 bases). Germline-derived CDR1 and CDR2 are MDHEN and SYDVKM. The length of the CDR3 is 13 residues. V was trimmed by 6 bases and J by 8 bases, leaving 16 bases between them. The chain's CDR3 is CASRPYSGAGYTF. CDR3 coding DNA: TGTGCCAGCAGGCCCTACTCAGGGGCAGGCTACACCTTC.

V and J are TRBV19 and TRBJ2-1; 8 bases line up with TRBD1. The CDR3 consists of 15 residues. The V segment lost 7 bases and the J segment 9 bases; nucleotides outside the gene matches: 14. CDR1 is LNHDA, CDR2 SQIVND, per germline (reference sequence). CDR3 in DNA: TGTGCCAGTACCGGGAAACAGGGGGTAGGAGGTGAGCAGTTCTTC. This encodes CASTGKQGVGGEQFF.

The chain recombines TRBV18 with TRBJ1-2; no clear D gene. Germline CDR1 and CDR2: KGHSH and LQKENI. This CDR3 region has 14 residues. V was pared by 0 bases and J by 8 bases, with 13 bases between. The CDR3 region has the DNA TGTGCCAGCTCACCACCGACGAGTAGATGGGGCTACACCTTC. This sequence encodes CASSPPTSRWGYTF.

The genes are TRBV28 and TRBJ2-5; tentatively, D is TRBD1 or TRBD2 (6 bases each). Trimming stripped 3 bases from V and 0 bases from J, with 11 bases between. This CDR3 has 15 residues. The germline gives CDR1 MDHEN, CDR2 SYDVKM. In DNA form, the CDR3 reads TGTGCCAGCAGTTTGACGGGGGCCTACCAAGAGACCCAGTACTTC. Its translation: CASSLTGAYQETQYF.

The chain combines TRBV19 with TRBJ1-3, with D maybe TRBD1 (5 bases). Trimming stripped 6 bases from V and 2 bases from J, with 17 bases between. Germline V CDR1 and CDR2: LNHDA, SQIVND (reference sequence). This CDR3 has 16 amino acids. CDR3 protein: CASSHGTAGTGNTIYF. The CDR3, as DNA: TGTGCCAGTAGCCACGGGACCGCGGGGACTGGAAACACCATATATTTT.

The chain links TRBV6-5 to TRBJ2-3, with TRBD2 matching 7 bases. The V gene's germline CDR1 is MNHEY and CDR2 SVGAGI. V lost 8 bases and J lost 4; bases outside the gene matches: 3. This CDR3 has 12 residues. In DNA form, the CDR3 reads TGTGCCAGCCACCGGGGGGCAGATACGCAGTATTTT. Translated: CASHRGADTQYF.

CDR3 coding DNA: TGTGCCAGCAGCGGCCGTGGGGTTTGGGAGCCCCAGCATTTT. Amino acid sequence: CASSGRGVWEPQHF. J is TRBJ1-5 and V is TRBV9; D is unresolved. The germline CDR1 and CDR2 sequences are SGDLS and YYNGEE. This CDR3 is built from 14 residues. Trimming stripped 3 bases from V and 8 bases from J, with 15 bases between.

The chain employs TRBV27 and TRBJ2-3; 13 nucleotides match TRBD2. The CDR3 loop spans 16 amino acids. Per germline, CDR1 MNHEY and CDR2 SMNVEV (reference sequence). The V and J ends lost 2 bases and 5 bases, in that order; junction bases with no gene match: 4. Here the CDR3 DNA reads TGTGCCAGCAGTTTAACTAGCGGGGGGGGCCTAGATACGCAGTATTTT. The encoded protein is CASSLTSGGGLDTQYF.

The chain recombines TRBV30 with TRBJ2-1; D remains unclear. Trimming stripped 4 bases from V and 4 bases from J, with 5 bases between. The CDR3 totals 11 residues. CDR1 is GTSNPN, CDR2 SVGIG, per germline (reference sequence). The CDR3: CAWMVYNEQFF. As DNA, the CDR3 is TGTGCCTGGATGGTGTACAATGAGCAGTTCTTC. Full variable domain (missing parts from reference TRBV30 and TRBJ2-1): SQTIHQWPATLVQPVGSPLSLECTVEGTSNPNLYWYRQAAGRGLQLLFYSVGIGQISSEVPQNLSASRPQDRQFILSSKKLLLSDSGFYLCAWMVYNEQFFGPGTRLTVL.

The chain uses TRBV6-1 and TRBJ1-1, with TRBD1 identical over 12 bases. The CDR3 loop spans 17 amino acids. Germline V gene data show CDR1 as MNHNS and CDR2 as SASEGT. J gave up 6 bases and V 2 bases, and 10 bases lay outside the gene matches. The CDR3 region has the DNA TGTGCCAGCAGTGAATCAGACGGAGGGACAGGGGGCTCTGAAGCTTTCTTT. Amino acid sequence: CASSESDGGTGGSEAFF.

The chain joins TRBV12-3 or TRBV12-4 to TRBJ2-2, with D hard to call. The CDR3 sequence is 13 residues long. Trimming left V 6 bases short and J 1 base short, with 6 bases between. The CDR3 bases are TGTGCCAGCAGCCCAATGAACACCGGGGAGCTGTTTTTT. The encoded protein is CASSPMNTGELFF.

In its sample, this clone was seen once. This sequence joins TRBV30 and TRBJ2-3; 7 bases map to TRBD1. Germline CDR1 GTSNPN, CDR2 SVGIG (reference sequence). V dropped 3 bases and J dropped 5; count of bases not matched to a gene: 5. The CDR3 has 13 amino acids. CDR3 region: CAWRGQGVDTQYF. CDR3 coding DNA: TGTGCCTGGAGAGGGCAGGGGGTAGATACGCAGTATTTT.

The rearrangement uses TRBV6-5 and TRBJ1-2; tentative D call: TRBD1 (6 bases). The CDR3 runs 11 residues. Trimming shortened V by 9 bases and J by 4 bases, and 9 bases separated the two germline ends. CDR1 and CDR2 from the germline V gene are MNHEY and SVGAGI. The CDR3 sequence is CASGGLYGYTF. The CDR3 bases are TGTGCCAGTGGGGGCCTCTATGGCTACACCTTC.

The rearrangement joins TRBV4-3 to TRBJ1-1; D not resolved. Germline lookup yields CDR1 LGHNA and CDR2 YSLEER. This CDR3 is built from 13 residues. The V end lost 0 bases, the J end lost 4 bases, and 6 bases lay between the germline ends. This chain's CDR3 is CASSQDGVTEAFF. CDR3 DNA sequence: TGCGCCAGCAGCCAAGATGGGGTCACTGAAGCTTTCTTT.

J is TRBJ2-7 and V is TRBV7-8, with a weak D call TRBD2 (5 bases). Germline V gene lookup returns CDR1 SGHVS and CDR2 FQNEAQ. The CDR3 is made up of 15 amino acids. V lost 3 bases, J lost 6 bases, and 18 bases lay in between. The DNA of the CDR3 is TGTGCCAGCAGCTTCTTCCGAGACTACCAACCCGAGCAGTACTTC. As protein: CASSFFRDYQPEQYF.